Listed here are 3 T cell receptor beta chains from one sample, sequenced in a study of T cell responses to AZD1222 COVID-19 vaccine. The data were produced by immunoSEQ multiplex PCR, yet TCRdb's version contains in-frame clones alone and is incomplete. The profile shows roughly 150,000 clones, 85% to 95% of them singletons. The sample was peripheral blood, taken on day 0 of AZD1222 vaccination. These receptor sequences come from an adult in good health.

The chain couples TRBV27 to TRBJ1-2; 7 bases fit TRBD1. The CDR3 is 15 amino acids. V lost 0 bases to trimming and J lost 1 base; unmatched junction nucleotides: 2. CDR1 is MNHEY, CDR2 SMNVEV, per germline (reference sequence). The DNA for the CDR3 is TGTGCCAGCAGTTTATCCCAGGGGGGTAACTATGGCTACACCTTC. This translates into CASSLSQGGNYGYTF.

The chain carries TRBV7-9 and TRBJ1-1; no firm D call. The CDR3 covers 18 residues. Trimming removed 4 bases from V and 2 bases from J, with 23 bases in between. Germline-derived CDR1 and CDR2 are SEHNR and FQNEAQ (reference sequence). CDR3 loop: CASSSGPELGSTNTEAFF. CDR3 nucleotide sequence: TGTGCCAGCAGCTCCGGTCCGGAATTGGGCAGCACTAACACTGAAGCTTTCTTT.

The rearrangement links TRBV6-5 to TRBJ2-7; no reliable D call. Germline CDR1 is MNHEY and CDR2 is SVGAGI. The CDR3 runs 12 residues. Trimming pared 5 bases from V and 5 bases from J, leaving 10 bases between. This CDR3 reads CASSPDGNEQYF. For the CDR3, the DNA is TGTGCCAGCAGTCCAGACGGCAACGAGCAGTACTTC.